One and the same sample provided the 11 T cell receptor beta chains below, sequenced in a study of CD8 T cells in ankylosing spondylitis. TCRdb redid the calling of the 5' RACE reads with MiXCR, one entry per CDR3 protein. The repertoire holds about 88,000 distinct CDR3 sequences, 27% seen once, with around 56% in the top ten. Sequencing was performed on blood, either unsorted or a sorted T cell fraction (not recorded which). The receptors shown here come from a male donor with ankylosing spondylitis or in good health (not recorded which).

This clonotype was found many times. This rearrangement joins TRBV29-1 to TRBJ2-1; TRBD2 agrees at 9 bases. Germline V CDR1 and CDR2: SQVTM, ANQGSEA. The CDR3 contains 13 residues. V trimming: 3 bases; J trimming: 9 bases; junction bases outside the gene matches: 6. The chain's CDR3 is CSVEMTSGGEQFF. CDR3 nucleotides: TGCAGCGTTGAGATGACTAGCGGCGGTGAGCAGTTCTTC.

This clonotype was detected only a few times. J is TRBJ2-7 and V is TRBV20-1; perhaps TRBD2 as D (5 bases). This CDR3 spans 13 amino acids. The V gene lost 6 bases and the J gene lost 2 bases, with 14 bases spanning the gap. CDR1 is DFQATT and CDR2 is SNEGSKA in the germline V gene (reference sequence). The CDR3, as DNA: TGCAGTGCAATTAAGGGAGTCGCCTACGAGCAGTACTTC. Protein: CSAIKGVAYEQYF.

This clonotype was seen more than once but under ten times. J is TRBJ2-7 and V is TRBV18; 9 bases fit TRBD1. Trimming took 3 bases from V and 3 from J; bases not matched to a gene: 6. The CDR3 runs 15 residues. Germline CDR1 and CDR2: KGHSH and LQKENI. DNA for the CDR3: TGTGCCAGCTCACCCTCCGGGACAGGGAACTACGAGCAGTACTTC. Translating it yields CASSPSGTGNYEQYF.

This clonotype was found a few times. V is TRBV5-1 and J is TRBJ1-1; no firm D call. The germline V gene has CDR1 SGHRS and CDR2 YFSETQ. V was pared by 4 bases and J by 1 base, with 17 bases between. The CDR3 is made up of 16 amino acids. Here the CDR3 DNA reads TGCGCCAGCAGCCGTGACTCAGACCCCGCGAACACTGAAGCTTTCTTT. Protein sequence: CASSRDSDPANTEAFF.

This clonotype has only a few counts. In DNA form, the CDR3 reads TGCGCCAGCAGCTTGGCCCCAGCGGGTGCGGATACGCAGTATTTT. Protein product: CASSLAPAGADTQYF. This rearrangement joins TRBV5-1 to TRBJ2-3, with TRBD2 as a possible D gene (6 bases). CDR3 size: 15 residues. Trimming took 0 bases from V and 6 from J, leaving 14 bases between them. Germline values: CDR1 SGHRS, CDR2 YFSETQ.

This rearrangement joins TRBV5-1 to TRBJ2-3, with 9 nucleotides matching TRBD2. The CDR3 is 18 amino acids. J was trimmed by 4 bases and V by 1 base; bases with no gene match: 13. In germline, CDR1 is SGHRS, CDR2 YFSETQ. CDR3 protein: CASSLRGRAGGPPDTQYF. CDR3 nucleotides: TGCGCCAGCAGCTTGCGGGGCAGAGCGGGGGGCCCCCCAGATACGCAGTATTTT.

The CDR3: CSAKWGNTIYF. The DNA of the CDR3 is TGCAGTGCTAAGTGGGGAAACACCATATATTTT. The genes are TRBV20-1 and TRBJ1-3; D ambiguous. From germline, CDR1 is DFQATT and CDR2 SNEGSKA (reference sequence). The ends were cut back, 4 bases at V and 4 bases at J, with 5 bases in the middle. The CDR3 has 11 residues.

The chain is built from TRBV3-1 and TRBJ2-2; D perhaps matches TRBD1 (5 bases). The CDR3 loop spans 15 amino acids. Trimming left V 4 bases short and J 6 bases short, with 15 bases between. CDR1 LGHDT and CDR2 YNNKEL come from the germline V gene (reference sequence). In nucleotides, the CDR3 is TGTGCCAGCAGCCCCACCCAGGGTTTCGCCGGGGAGCTGTTTTTT. Protein sequence: CASSPTQGFAGELFF.

This clonotype showed up just a few times. The chain employs TRBV10-3 and TRBJ1-1, with D unclear. V dropped 7 bases and J dropped 6 bases, with 15 bases sitting between them. Per the germline V gene, CDR1 is ENHRY and CDR2 is SYGVKD. The CDR3 covers 13 residues. Written as DNA, the CDR3 is TGTGCCATCACTCCCGACGTGGACGCTGAAGCTTTCTTT. Residues: CAITPDVDAEAFF.

The genes are TRBV9 and TRBJ1-6; D call uncertain. Deletions cut 0 bases from V and 5 bases from J, with 12 bases between. CDR3 length: 16 amino acids. Germline V gives CDR1 SGDLS, CDR2 YYNGEE. CDR3 nucleotide sequence: TGTGCCAGCAGCGTAGATTGGAGGGCCGATAATTCACCCCTCCACTTT. Its translation: CASSVDWRADNSPLHF.

The chain couples TRBV20-1 to TRBJ2-2; either TRBD1 or TRBD2 may fit D (5 bases each). The V gene lost 0 bases and the J gene lost 5 bases, with 10 bases spanning the gap. The CDR3 extends over 14 amino acids. Per the germline V gene, CDR1 is DFQATT and CDR2 is SNEGSKA (reference sequence). CDR3 nucleotides: TGCAGTGCTAGAGAGGGGACGGGGACCGGGGAGCTGTTTTTT. This sequence encodes CSAREGTGTGELFF.